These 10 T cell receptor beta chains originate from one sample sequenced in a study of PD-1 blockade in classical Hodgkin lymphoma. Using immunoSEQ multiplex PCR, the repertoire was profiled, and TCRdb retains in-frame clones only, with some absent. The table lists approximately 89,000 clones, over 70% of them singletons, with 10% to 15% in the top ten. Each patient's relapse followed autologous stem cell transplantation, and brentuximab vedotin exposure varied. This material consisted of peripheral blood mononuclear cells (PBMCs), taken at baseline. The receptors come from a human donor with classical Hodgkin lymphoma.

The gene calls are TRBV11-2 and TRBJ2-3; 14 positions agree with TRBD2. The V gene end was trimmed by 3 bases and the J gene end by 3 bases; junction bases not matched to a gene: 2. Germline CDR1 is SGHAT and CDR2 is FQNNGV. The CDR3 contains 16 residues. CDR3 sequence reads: CASSFRTSGRTDTQYF. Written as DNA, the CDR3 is TGTGCCAGCAGCTTTCGGACTAGCGGGAGGACAGATACGCAGTATTTT.

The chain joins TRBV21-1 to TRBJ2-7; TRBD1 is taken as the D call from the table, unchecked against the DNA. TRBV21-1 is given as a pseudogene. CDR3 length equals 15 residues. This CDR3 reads CASSKRDRGLGEQYF. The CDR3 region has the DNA TGTGCCAGCAGCAAGAGGGACAGGGGGCTGGGGGAGCAGTACTTC.

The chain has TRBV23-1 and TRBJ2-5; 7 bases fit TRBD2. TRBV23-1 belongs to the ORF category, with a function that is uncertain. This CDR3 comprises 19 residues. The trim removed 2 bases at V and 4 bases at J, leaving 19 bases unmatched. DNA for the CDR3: TGCGCCAGCAGTCAACGGGAGGCAGCGGAAATACACTTCGGAGAGACCCAGTACTTC. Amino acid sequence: CASSQREAAEIHFGETQYF.

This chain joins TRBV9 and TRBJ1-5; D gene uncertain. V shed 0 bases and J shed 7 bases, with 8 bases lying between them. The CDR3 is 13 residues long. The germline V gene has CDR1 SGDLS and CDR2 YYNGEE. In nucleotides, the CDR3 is TGTGCCAGCAGCGTAGGGTTGGGACAGCCCCAGCATTTT. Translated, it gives CASSVGLGQPQHF.

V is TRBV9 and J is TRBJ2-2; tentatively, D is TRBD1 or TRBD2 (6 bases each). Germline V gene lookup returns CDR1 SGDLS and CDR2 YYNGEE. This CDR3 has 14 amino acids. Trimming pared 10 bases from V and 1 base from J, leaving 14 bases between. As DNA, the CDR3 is TGTGCCGGGTCCCGGGGGCTGAACACCGGGGAGCTGTTTTTT. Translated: CAGSRGLNTGELFF. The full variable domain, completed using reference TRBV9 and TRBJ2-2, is DSGVTQTPKHLITATGQRVTLRCSPRSGDLSVYWYQQSLDQGLQFLIQYYNGEERAKGNILERFSAQQFPDLHSELNLSSLELGDSALYFCAGSRGLNTGELFFGEGSRLTVL.

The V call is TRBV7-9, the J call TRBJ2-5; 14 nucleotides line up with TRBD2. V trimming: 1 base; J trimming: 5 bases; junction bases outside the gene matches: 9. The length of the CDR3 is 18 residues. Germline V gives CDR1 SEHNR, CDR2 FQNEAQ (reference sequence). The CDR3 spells CASSLGTSGRYGSETQYF. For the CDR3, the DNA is TGTGCCAGCAGCTTAGGGACTAGCGGGAGGTACGGGAGTGAGACCCAGTACTTC.

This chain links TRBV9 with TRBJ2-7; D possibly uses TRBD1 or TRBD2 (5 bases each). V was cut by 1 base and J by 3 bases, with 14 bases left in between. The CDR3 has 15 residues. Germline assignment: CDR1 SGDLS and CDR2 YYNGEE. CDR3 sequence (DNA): TGTGCCAGCAGCGTACGGGGCAGGGTCGGCTACGAGCAGTACTTC. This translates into CASSVRGRVGYEQYF.

CDR3 protein: CASSRGVGETQYF. The CDR3 coding sequence is TGCGCCAGCAGTCGCGGAGTGGGGGAGACCCAGTACTTC. The V call is TRBV10-1, the J call TRBJ2-5, with D unclear. The V end lost 5 bases, the J end lost 5 bases, and 12 bases lay between the germline ends. The CDR3 runs to 13 residues. CDR1 and CDR2 (germline): WNHNN, SYGVQD (reference sequence).

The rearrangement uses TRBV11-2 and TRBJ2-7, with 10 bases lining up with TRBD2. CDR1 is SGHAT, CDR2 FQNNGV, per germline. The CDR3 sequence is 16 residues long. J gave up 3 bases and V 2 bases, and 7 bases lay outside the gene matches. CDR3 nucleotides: TGTGCCAGCAGCTTACTAGCGGGAGTAGGTATCTACGAGCAGTACTTC. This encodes CASSLLAGVGIYEQYF.

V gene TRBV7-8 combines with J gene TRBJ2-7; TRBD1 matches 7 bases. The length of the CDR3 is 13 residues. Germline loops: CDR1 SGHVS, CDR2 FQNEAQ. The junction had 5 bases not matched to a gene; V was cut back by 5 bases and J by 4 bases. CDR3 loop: CASSERQGYEQYF. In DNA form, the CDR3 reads TGTGCCAGCAGCGAACGACAGGGTTACGAGCAGTACTTC.